This T cell receptor (beta chain) is from a study of blood T cell repertoires in COVID-19. The table came from immunoSEQ multiplex PCR; TCRdb's copy has only in-frame clones and leaves some out. Altogether just over 60,000 clones are present, over 75% being singletons, with the ten largest covering about 20%. This CDR3 region has 15 residues. V dropped 5 bases and J dropped 9; count of bases not matched to a gene: 10. The germline CDR1 and CDR2 sequences are SGHTA and FQGNSA. J is TRBJ1-6 and V is TRBV7-2; 7 bases fit TRBD1. Source material: peripheral blood. This clonotype originated in a man in his sixties with acute or convalescent COVID-19. The CDR3: CASSPRQGPGSPLHF. The CDR3 region has the DNA TGTGCCAGCAGCCCCAGACAGGGCCCAGGTTCACCCCTCCACTTT.